This record covers a single T cell receptor (beta chain). This clonotype was observed at least ten times. The antigen it recognizes is unknown. No clone much larger than this one lies a single base away; base qualities are absent. V is clipped by 3 bases and J by 5 bases, and the sequence between their germline boundaries is 8 bases long. The cysteine opens and the phenylalanine closes a CDR3 of 13 amino acids. Of all the DNA, just the CDR3 is kept, 39 bases in frame from base 1. Starting from 400 ng RNA, TCR libraries were constructed with the Immunoverse kit using molecular barcoded adaptors that cover the alpha/delta and beta/gamma chains. TCR library preparation was performed with the same RNA that was used for transcriptome sequencing. An Illumina HiSeq 4000 with 2 x 150 cycles was used to sequence the TCR libraries. The paper's processing steps were these. With MiXCR, TCR reads were aligned to human V, D, J and C references and assembled into CDR3 clonotypes, with quality filtering and error correction included. Clonotype counts and gene usage diversity were analyzed with the tcR package in R. Raw mapping reads were checked after the RNA-seq reads had been mapped by STAR aligner version 2.5.3a onto the human GRCh37 genome. To test how sequencing depth affected the clonotypes detected, IR-seq fastq files were randomly downsampled with Seqtk 1.3. Starting from the raw public reads, TCRdb applied fastp trimming at Q25, assembled clones with MiXCR and retained in-frame beta chains. Here each entry gathers all rows of one CDR3 protein and keeps the most common genes and DNA. The authors' filters were not applied to this entry. The sample table records 25,000 or so distinct CDR3 sequences; 20% of these occur just once. The top ten constitute under 20% of the sample.

Bone marrow was sampled from every patient at the time of active disease. Ficoll-Hypaque density gradient centrifugation was used to isolate bone marrow mononuclear cells. Myeloma plasma cells were removed and CD138-negative cells were collected by negative selection after labeling with CD138 magnetic microbeads on a MACS separator. The purity of the isolated cells was checked by flow cytometry with CD138 antibodies on an Attune NxT. TRIzol reagent was used to extract total RNA, which was then quantified with a NanoDrop spectrophotometer. Paired RNA-seq and IR-seq were performed on each patient's CD138-negative bone marrow sample. This sample is drawn from a study of read filtering for tumor transcriptome and immune sequencing (dated by TCRdb to 2020 to 2022). Background on the whole study: The cohort consisted of approximately 17 male and under 15 female patients, with a mean age of roughly 66 years and an age range of 47 to 80. Per sample, about 4.05 to 11 million TCR-region mapped reads were obtained with IR-seq, compared with only about 80 to 1273 with RNA-seq. Under revised international staging, about eight patients fell into R-ISS I, 15 to 20 into R-ISS II and 7 into R-ISS III. After DNase treatment, whole-transcriptome libraries were prepared with the TruSeq RNA Access Library Prep Kit. TCR repertoires obtained by targeted immune repertoire sequencing and by bulk whole-transcriptome sequencing performed on the same bone marrow samples were compared. As a main aim, a read-filtering strategy for immune repertoire data was addressed, with the specific question being whether clonotypes supported by a single read should be removed. What the work shows at the level of the full study, not this receptor alone: The correlation between IR-seq and RNA-seq shared clonotype proportions rose when single-read clonotypes were removed. IR-seq captured clonotypes at much higher depth and more reliably than RNA-seq, and smaller IR-seq throughput sufficed to identify most shared clonotypes. Single-read clonotypes made up 80% to 85% of clonotypes but roughly 3.2% of total reads in IR-seq, and approximately 73% of clonotypes and around 45% of reads in RNA-seq. The sorted CD138-negative fraction was not purified T cells but a mixed bone marrow immune population.

The specimen sequenced was a population of CD138-negative cells sorted from bone marrow. The cell subset or site label corresponds to: bone marrow mononuclear cells depleted of CD138+ plasma/myeloma cells by negative magnetic selection. This chain joins TRBV12-3 or TRBV12-4 to TRBJ2-1; no D gene can be assigned with confidence. The TCR was taken from a donor aged 40 or older with multiple myeloma. The DNA is as follows: TGTGCCAGCAGTTTTGGGCGTGACAATGAGCAGTTCTTC. Its protein product is CASSFGRDNEQFF.